This T cell receptor (beta chain) was retrieved from a study of blood T cell repertoires in COVID-19. As for the study in general: For recovered donors of Cohort 3, there were two negative PCRs, clearance, or symptom resolution. Acute-phase and convalescent COVID-19 samples originated in the United States, Italy and Spain. Sources were T cells, B-cell-depleted T cells, or PBMCs; the material itself was cDNA or gDNA.

How the authors handled the data: Amplification from reference gene primers served as the basis for estimated nucleated cell counts. The protocol was immunoSEQ multiplex PCR, while the TCRdb copy is restricted to in-frame clones and leaves out a portion. V, J and clone size were drawn from that table, and D and trimming were deduced from the DNA. The repertoire holds about 200,000 clones, with roughly 86% as singletons. Specimen: PBMCs or T cells enriched from blood (not recorded which). The origin of this receptor is a woman between 40 and 55 years old in a cohort exposed to, infected with or recovered from COVID-19 (not recorded which).

The CDR3 nucleotides read TGCGCCAGCAGCCACACTAGCGGGTCTTCCTACGAGCAGTACTTC. Translation gives CASSHTSGSSYEQYF. The chain joins TRBV4-1 to TRBJ2-7; 9 bases line up with TRBD2. The CDR3 contains 15 residues. V gave up 3 bases and J gave up 1 base; unmatched junction bases: 4. Germline CDR1 is MGHRA and CDR2 is YSYEKL.